These T cell receptor beta chains were read from a single sample in a study of blood T cell repertoires in COVID-19. Data came from immunoSEQ multiplex PCR; TCRdb stores just in-frame clones and leaves some out. The sample lists 250,000 to 350,000 clones; around 90% were seen once. The sample taken for sequencing was peripheral blood. The receptors here all came from a man aged 18 to 29 with active or convalescent COVID-19. The CDR3 runs from the conserved cysteine through the conserved F or W. D genes are given only for firm matches. Only part of the rows carry a size: once, few, many, or a class if the clone is expanded.

TRBV5-1	.	.	TRBJ2-5	CASGRQGQETQYF	TGCGCCAGCGGTCGGCAGGGTCAAGAGACCCAGTACTTC
TRBV3-1/TRBV3-2	.	TRBD1	TRBJ1-3	CASSHATGANGNTIYF	TGTGCCAGCAGCCACGCGACAGGGGCGAATGGAAACACCATATATTTT
TRBV7-8	.	.	TRBJ1-3	CASSSTGPAGGNTIYF	TGTGCCAGCAGCTCGACGGGGCCTGCGGGGGGAAACACCATATATTTT
TRBV7-3	.	TRBD2	TRBJ2-3	CASSFGEREGEDTQYF	TGTGCCAGCAGCTTCGGGGAGCGGGAGGGGGAAGATACGCAGTATTTT
TRBV12-3/TRBV12-4	.	.	TRBJ1-2	CASRVTGLGYTF	TGTGCCAGCAGGGTTACAGGCCTTGGCTACACCTTC
TRBV5-8	.	.	TRBJ2-5	CASSLILRAGTQYF	TGTGCCAGCAGCTTGATTCTCAGGGCAGGGACCCAGTACTTC
TRBV5-8	.	TRBD2	TRBJ2-3	CASSIERGGSDTQYF	TGTGCCAGCAGCATTGAGCGGGGGGGTTCAGATACGCAGTATTTT
TRBV11-2	.	TRBD2	TRBJ2-3	CASSPGSGGMTDTQYF	TGTGCCAGCAGCCCGGGATCGGGAGGTATGACAGATACGCAGTATTTT
TRBV28	.	TRBD2	TRBJ2-1	CASSLPGLAVYNYNEQFF	TGTGCCAGCAGTTTACCGGGACTAGCGGTATACAATTACAATGAGCAGTTCTTC
TRBV6-5	once	TRBD1	TRBJ2-7	CASSPYRGGSYEQYF	TGTGCCAGCAGTCCCTACAGGGGTGGCTCCTACGAGCAGTACTTC
TRBV29-1	.	.	TRBJ2-2	CSAMTQAPGELFF	TGCAGCGCCATGACCCAGGCGCCCGGGGAGCTGTTTTTT
TRBV10-3	.	TRBD1	TRBJ1-5	CAISTGTGGGYQPQHF	TGTGCCATCAGCACCGGGACAGGGGGCGGTTATCAGCCCCAGCATTTT
TRBV7-6	.	TRBD2	TRBJ2-1	CASSLVLASGTVSYNEQFF	TGTGCCAGCAGCTTAGTTTTGGCTAGCGGGACGGTTAGTTACAATGAGCAGTTCTTC
TRBV5-1	.	TRBD2	TRBJ2-2	CASTEGTSGSSGTGELFF	TGCGCCAGCACCGAAGGGACTAGCGGGAGTTCCGGGACCGGGGAGCTGTTTTTT
TRBV11-2	few	.	TRBJ2-1	CASSLALSSYNEQFF	TGTGCCAGCAGCTTAGCACTAAGCTCCTACAATGAGCAGTTCTTC
TRBV28	.	TRBD2	TRBJ2-3	CASATSGRGTDTQYF	TGTGCCAGCGCGACTAGCGGGAGGGGGACAGATACGCAGTATTTT
TRBV23-1	.	TRBD1	TRBJ1-5	CASSQCQPYRGGNQPQHF	TGCGCCAGCAGTCAATGCCAACCCTACAGGGGAGGCAATCAGCCCCAGCATTTT